Listed below are T cell receptor beta chains from one sample, sequenced in a study of blood T cell repertoires in COVID-19. Generated by immunoSEQ multiplex PCR, the TCRdb table keeps only in-frame clones and is missing some. The sample holds roughly 150,000 clones, more than 75% seen once. The sample comprised peripheral blood. The receptors stem from a man between 60 and 75 years old with active or convalescent COVID-19. Each CDR3 is given with its conserved first and last residue. The D gene is left open where the match is weak.

V gene	D gene	J gene	CDR3 protein
TRBV24-1	NA	TRBJ2-3	CATSVGGSTDTQYF
TRBV6-1	NA	TRBJ1-2	CASSEPPAGYGYTF
TRBV6-2/TRBV6-3	TRBD2	TRBJ2-3	CASSYSATGGTDTQYF
TRBV5-1	NA	TRBJ1-1	CASNSVGGLNTEAFF
TRBV7-9	NA	TRBJ2-7	CASSSPGISYEQYF
TRBV5-1	NA	TRBJ2-2	CASSFTRNTGELFF
TRBV19	NA	TRBJ2-3	CASSIGLADTQYF
TRBV6-1	NA	TRBJ1-4	CASSEGTLKLFF
TRBV5-1	TRBD2	TRBJ2-1	CASSLGGTSAVSNEQFF
TRBV6-6	NA	TRBJ1-5	CASRQGLSQPQHF
TRBV11-2	NA	TRBJ2-7	CASSLDDYVGRGYF
TRBV19	TRBD1	TRBJ2-7	CASSMAGTGVFYEQYF
TRBV19	NA	TRBJ1-2	CASSIKVGGSYNYGYTF